This TCR beta chain was sequenced in a study of blood T cell repertoires in COVID-19. The overall study: Some COVID-19 samples were acute and others convalescent; all came from the United States, Italy and Spain. Sample material is recorded as cDNA or gDNA derived from T cells, B-cell-depleted T cells, or PBMCs.

Using immunoSEQ multiplex PCR, the repertoire was profiled, and TCRdb retains in-frame clones only, with some absent. The sample includes tens of thousands of clones, about 92% of them seen just once. This CDR3 is 15 amino acids long. Germline-derived CDR1 and CDR2 are SGHRS and YFSETQ. Trimming took 4 bases from V and 1 from J; bases not matched to a gene: 6. This clonotype was obtained from a man aged 50 to 59 with acute or convalescent COVID-19. Sequenced sample: peripheral blood. V and J are TRBV5-1 and TRBJ2-5, with 8 bases aligning to TRBD1. DNA for the CDR3: TGCGCCAGCAGCAAGCCGGGACAGGCCCAAGAGACCCAGTACTTC. Translating it yields CASSKPGQAQETQYF. The full variable domain, completed using reference TRBV5-1 and TRBJ2-5, is KAGVTQTPRYLIKTRGQQVTLSCSPISGHRSVSWYQQTPGQGLQFLFEYFSETQRNKGNFPGRFSGRQFSNSRSEMNVSTLELGDSALYLCASSKPGQAQETQYFGPGTRLLVL.